The next 18 T cell receptor beta chains were all read from a single sample in a study of T cell repertoires in cytomegalovirus infection. Using its own MiXCR run on the reads, TCRdb lists one record per CDR3 protein. The table records 60,000 to 85,000 distinct CDR3 sequences, 22% of them present only once. No antigen has been assigned to these receptors. The sample comprised PBMCs, sequenced either directly or after in vitro stimulation (not recorded which). Receptors were obtained from a human donor in good health (CMV status not recorded). Some clones in this sample may be carry-over from other donors' samples.

This clonotype was detected many times. The chain links TRBV7-9 to TRBJ1-6; D is possibly TRBD1 (6 bases). The CDR3 covers 15 residues. V shed 4 bases and J shed 8 bases, with 15 bases lying between them. Per germline, CDR1 SEHNR and CDR2 FQNEAQ (reference sequence). The CDR3 DNA sequence: TGTGCCAGCAGCTCAACCGGGACAACGCATTCACCCCTCCACTTT. This codes for CASSSTGTTHSPLHF.

This clonotype was seen a handful of times. The chain carries TRBV2 and TRBJ2-1; no firm D call. Germline V CDR1 and CDR2: SNHLY, FYNNEI. V was pared by 8 bases and J by 4 bases, with 12 bases between. CDR3 length equals 13 residues. The DNA of the CDR3 is TGTGCCAGCCAAACGGAAGATTACAATGAGCAGTTCTTC. Translation gives CASQTEDYNEQFF.

V is TRBV30 and J is TRBJ2-1; the D gene is possibly TRBD2 (5 bases). Germline CDR1 GTSNPN, CDR2 SVGIG (reference sequence). Trimming cost V 0 bases and J 3 bases, with 12 bases left between them. This CDR3 is built from 15 residues. The CDR3 DNA reads TGTGCCTGGAGTGTAGTCGCGGGTATCTACAATGAGCAGTTCTTC. Protein: CAWSVVAGIYNEQFF.

This clonotype was observed at least ten times. This chain uses TRBV7-3 with TRBJ1-2; 7 nucleotides agree with TRBD1. The CDR3 totals 16 residues. The germline CDR1 and CDR2 sequences are SGHTA and FQGTGA. V lost 5 bases to trimming and J lost 8 bases; unmatched junction nucleotides: 17. CDR3 amino acids: CASSRQGGTPALGYTF. DNA for the CDR3: TGTGCCAGCAGCCGCCAGGGGGGAACGCCTGCCTTGGGCTACACCTTC.

The V and J genes are TRBV4-3 and TRBJ1-6; no clear D. The CDR3 runs 14 residues. The germline V and J ends were trimmed by 0 bases and 7 bases, with 7 bases remaining between them. From germline, CDR1 is LGHNA and CDR2 YSLEER. CDR3 residues: CASSQDLENSPLHF. CDR3 coding DNA: TGCGCCAGCAGCCAAGACTTGGAGAATTCACCCCTCCACTTT.

This chain uses TRBV4-1 with TRBJ1-1; unclear D gene. Germline CDR1 reads MGHRA; CDR2 reads YSYEKL. V was cut by 1 base and J by 4 bases, with 16 bases left in between. CDR3 length: 16 residues. CDR3 sequence reads: CASSQGVGVFSTEAFF. The DNA of the CDR3 is TGCGCCAGCAGCCAAGGAGTTGGGGTATTTAGCACTGAAGCTTTCTTT.

This clonotype was found a few times. J is TRBJ2-1 and V is TRBV7-9; D gene uncertain. CDR1 is SEHNR, CDR2 FQNEAQ, per germline (reference sequence). V lost 5 bases and J lost 9, with 14 bases in between. The CDR3 is 13 residues long. The DNA for the CDR3 is TGTGCCAGCAGCCTCGGATCCCCGGTTGAGCAGTTCTTC. It encodes CASSLGSPVEQFF. Complete variable domain (other parts from reference TRBV7-9 and TRBJ2-1): DTGVSQNPRHKITKRGQNVTFRCDPISEHNRLYWYRQTLGQGPEFLTYFQNEAQLEKSRLLSDRFSAERPKGSFSTLEIQRTEQGDSAMYLCASSLGSPVEQFFGPGTRLTVL.

This clonotype has a count of ten or more. The rearrangement links TRBV28 to TRBJ2-7; D not resolved. Deletions cut 6 bases from V and 2 bases from J, with 11 bases between. CDR1 and CDR2 from the germline V gene are MDHEN and SYDVKM. This CDR3 has 13 residues. The CDR3 sequence is CASSLRNPYEQYF. CDR3 DNA: TGTGCCAGCAGCCTCAGGAACCCCTACGAGCAGTACTTC.

The V call is TRBV7-2, the J call TRBJ2-2; D is possibly TRBD1 (6 bases). Germline V gene sequence: CDR1 SGHTA, CDR2 FQGNSA. The CDR3 runs 15 residues. Between the trimmed V and J ends, which lost 5 bases and 7 bases, there was a span of 17 bases. The CDR3 sequence: CASSPLGAWSGELFF. The CDR3 DNA is TGTGCCAGCAGCCCCTTGGGGGCCTGGAGCGGGGAGCTGTTTTTT.

This clonotype was seen at least ten times. This chain joins TRBV7-2 and TRBJ2-5, with 7 bases identical to TRBD1. This CDR3 region has 15 residues. The trim removed 2 bases at V and 5 bases at J, leaving 8 bases unmatched. Germline V gene sequence: CDR1 SGHTA, CDR2 FQGNSA. This CDR3 reads CASSLRNRGVETQYF. The DNA of the CDR3 is TGTGCCAGCAGCTTAAGGAACAGGGGTGTGGAGACCCAGTACTTC.

This clonotype was counted a few times. As DNA, the CDR3 is TGTGCCAGCAGCGGGAGAAAGCGCCTCAGCACAGATACGCAGTATTTT. Its protein product is CASSGRKRLSTDTQYF. This chain uses TRBV7-2 with TRBJ2-3; a possible D gene is TRBD2 (5 bases). This CDR3 contains 16 residues. V was clipped by 5 bases and J by 0 bases, with 15 bases between them. Germline lookup yields CDR1 SGHTA and CDR2 FQGNSA.

The chain is built from TRBV20-1 and TRBJ2-7; D is perhaps TRBD1 (6 bases). Germline lookup yields CDR1 DFQATT and CDR2 SNEGSKA (reference sequence). The ends were cut back, 0 bases at V and 2 bases at J, with 14 bases in the middle. This CDR3 has 15 residues. CDR3 DNA: TGCAGTGCTAGAGACCTACAGGGTCGAGCCTACGAGCAGTACGTC. Amino acids: CSARDLQGRAYEQYV.

The chain carries TRBV19 and TRBJ2-1; possible D gene TRBD2, 6 bases. Between the trimmed V and J ends, which lost 3 bases and 10 bases, there was a span of 16 bases. Germline V lookup: CDR1 LNHDA, CDR2 SQIVND (reference sequence). There are 14 residues in the CDR3. The CDR3 region is CASSISGSSEEQFF. CDR3 sequence (DNA): TGTGCCAGTAGTATCAGCGGGTCTAGTGAGGAGCAGTTCTTC.

This clonotype was seen a few times. This chain joins TRBV27 and TRBJ2-7; 7 bases map to TRBD2. Germline V gene sequence: CDR1 MNHEY, CDR2 SMNVEV (reference sequence). The CDR3 extends over 15 amino acids. Trimming took 6 bases from V and 4 from J; bases not matched to a gene: 12. The CDR3 DNA reads TGTGCCAGCAGCGAGAGCGGGGCCCTTAGTTACGAGCAGTACTTC. Its translation is CASSESGALSYEQYF.

This clonotype was seen many times. The chain is built from TRBV7-8 and TRBJ2-6; D may match TRBD1 or TRBD2 (5 bases each). Germline values: CDR1 SGHVS, CDR2 FQNEAQ. V gave up 5 bases and J gave up 2 bases, with 10 bases separating them. The length of the CDR3 is 15 residues. The CDR3 DNA follows: TGTGCCAGCAGCCTGGGGACGGCTGGGGCCAACGTCCTGACTTTC. Protein sequence: CASSLGTAGANVLTF. Full variable domain (rest looked up from reference TRBV7-8 and TRBJ2-6): GAGVSQSPRYKVAKRGQDVALRCDPISGHVSLFWYQQALGQGPEFLTYFQNEAQLDKSGLPSDRFFAERPEGSVSTLKIQRTQQEDSAVYLCASSLGTAGANVLTFGAGSRLTVL.

This clonotype was seen a few times. V gene TRBV5-5 combines with J gene TRBJ2-7; D tentatively fits TRBD1 or TRBD2 (5 bases each). The V end was cut by 0 bases, the J end by 3 bases, with 13 bases between. The CDR3 covers 15 residues. CDR1 and CDR2 (germline): SGHKS, YYEKEE (reference sequence). The CDR3 sequence is CASSLVGTRFYEQYV. The CDR3, as DNA: TGTGCCAGCAGCTTGGTTGGGACGCGGTTCTACGAGCAGTACGTC.

This clonotype was observed many times. The CDR3 DNA reads as TGTGCCAGCAGCTTAGGCGCAGGGAATCAGCCCCAGCATTTT. Protein sequence: CASSLGAGNQPQHF. The V gene is TRBV7-2, the J gene TRBJ1-5; perhaps TRBD1 as D (5 bases). The CDR3 totals 14 residues. Trimming shortened V by 1 base and J by 4 bases, and 8 bases separated the two germline ends. Germline loops: CDR1 SGHTA, CDR2 FQGNSA.

V is TRBV27 and J is TRBJ1-3, with TRBD1 matching 8 bases. This CDR3 is 15 amino acids long. In germline, CDR1 is MNHEY, CDR2 SMNVEV (reference sequence). The V and J ends lost 5 bases and 0 bases, in that order; junction bases with no gene match: 3. The chain's CDR3 is CASSPTGDSGNTIYF. In DNA, the CDR3 is TGTGCCAGCAGTCCGACAGGGGACTCTGGAAACACCATATATTTT.